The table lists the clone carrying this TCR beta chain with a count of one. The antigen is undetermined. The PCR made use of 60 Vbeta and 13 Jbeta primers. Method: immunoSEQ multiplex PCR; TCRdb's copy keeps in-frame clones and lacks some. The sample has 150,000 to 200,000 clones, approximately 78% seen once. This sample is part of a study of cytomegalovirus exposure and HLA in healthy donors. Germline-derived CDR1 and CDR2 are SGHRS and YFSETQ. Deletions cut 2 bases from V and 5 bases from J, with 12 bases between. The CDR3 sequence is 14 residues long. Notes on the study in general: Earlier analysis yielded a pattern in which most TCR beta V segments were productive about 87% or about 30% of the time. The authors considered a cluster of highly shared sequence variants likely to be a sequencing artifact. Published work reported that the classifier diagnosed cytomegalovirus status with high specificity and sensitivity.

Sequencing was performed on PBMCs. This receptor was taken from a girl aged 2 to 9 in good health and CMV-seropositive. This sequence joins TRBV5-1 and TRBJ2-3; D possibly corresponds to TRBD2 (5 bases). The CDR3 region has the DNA TGCGCCAGCAGCTTAGAGGGCCGGGGAGATACGCAGTATTTT. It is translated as CASSLEGRGDTQYF.